The clone carrying this TCR beta chain has at least ten counts. Its antigen is undetermined. Two oligonucleotides, mixed equimolar, formed the beta constant-region primer covering TRBC1 and TRBC2. Nested alpha and beta constant-region primers with the SP2 primer drove four PCR rounds on ligated cDNA. TCRdb used MiXCR to reprocess the UMI-ligation and nested PCR reads, holding one entry per CDR3 protein. The data contain 100,000 to 150,000 distinct CDR3 sequences, roughly 36% of them singletons. Germline CDR1 reads MNHEY; CDR2 reads SVGEGT. This CDR3 comprises 16 residues. V lost 2 bases to trimming and J lost 2 bases, with 16 bases between them. CMV status came from CD4+ IFNgamma after overnight CMV lysate stimulation. Cells stained for CD3, CD4, CD8, CD45RA, CD27 and viability were sorted into four CD45RA/CD27 subsets. This entry belongs to a study of naive and memory T cell subsets. General study results and limits: RNA-based TCR counts may shift with T cell activation and differentiation.

The clonotype originates from a human donor in good health. Source material: central memory CD4+ T cells from blood. V usage is TRBV6-2 or TRBV6-3 and J usage is TRBJ2-7; TRBD1 might be the D (6 bases). The CDR3 is CASSYISGTPTYEQYF. The DNA for the CDR3 is TGTGCCAGCAGTTACATATCCGGGACACCAACCTACGAGCAGTACTTC.